The 12 T cell receptor beta chains reported below all come from one sample, sequenced in a study of T cell repertoires in cytomegalovirus infection. TCRdb fed the reads into MiXCR, producing one record per CDR3 protein. This table has some 150,000 distinct CDR3 sequences, around 24% appearing once. Sequenced sample: PBMCs. Receptors were obtained from a human donor in good health (CMV status not recorded). Some clones in this sample may be carry-over from other donors' samples.

This clonotype was seen many times. The chain has TRBV18 and TRBJ2-2; D not resolved. V lost 3 bases and J lost 6, with 11 bases in between. The CDR3 contains 14 residues. Germline loops: CDR1 KGHSH, CDR2 LQKENI. CDR3 sequence: CASSPTLEPGELFF. The CDR3 region has the DNA TGTGCCAGCTCACCTACTCTTGAGCCCGGGGAGCTGTTTTTT.

V is TRBV27 and J is TRBJ1-2, with D possibly TRBD1 on 5 matching bases. Germline V gives CDR1 MNHEY, CDR2 SMNVEV (reference sequence). This CDR3 comprises 14 residues. Trimming cost V 6 bases and J 5 bases, with 16 bases left between them. The CDR3 here is CASSPQTERYGYTF. The CDR3 bases are TGTGCCAGCAGCCCCCAGACAGAACGATATGGCTACACCTTC.

This clonotype was detected many times. This sequence joins TRBV6-6 and TRBJ2-2, with D possibly being TRBD2 (6 bases). The CDR3 length is 14 residues. Germline CDR1 and CDR2: MNHNY and SVGAGI (reference sequence). V was cut by 8 bases and J by 5 bases, with 15 bases left in between. Here the CDR3 DNA reads TGTGCCAGCTATCCCGGGACTCAGACCGGGGAGCTGTTTTTT. Its translation: CASYPGTQTGELFF.

The CDR3 bases are TGTGCCAGCAGCTCTAGACAGTATAATTCACCCCTCCACTTT. As protein: CASSSRQYNSPLHF. The chain recombines TRBV7-2 with TRBJ1-6, with D perhaps matching TRBD1 (5 bases). The V end lost 4 bases, the J end lost 4 bases, and 8 bases lay between the germline ends. Per germline, CDR1 SGHTA and CDR2 FQGNSA. This CDR3 region has 14 residues.

This clonotype was picked up a small number of times. The chain couples TRBV28 to TRBJ1-5; D not certain. CDR1 and CDR2 (germline): MDHEN, SYDVKM. The CDR3 covers 15 residues. V lost 3 bases and J lost 4, with 13 bases in between. This chain's CDR3 is CASSFGVDLNQPQHF. In nucleotides, the CDR3 is TGTGCCAGCAGTTTTGGGGTGGACCTTAATCAGCCCCAGCATTTT.

The table lists this clonotype with many counts. The rearrangement joins TRBV28 to TRBJ2-5; a weak D match, TRBD2 (7 bases). Germline lookup yields CDR1 MDHEN and CDR2 SYDVKM. V lost 5 bases and J 1 base, leaving 14 bases between the germline ends. The CDR3 covers 15 residues. CDR3 residues: CASSGRGGAQETQYF. In DNA form, the CDR3 reads TGTGCCAGCAGTGGGAGGGGGGGGGCCCAAGAGACCCAGTACTTC.

This clonotype has a handful of counts. This rearrangement joins TRBV20-1 to TRBJ1-4; no definite D call. CDR1 is DFQATT and CDR2 is SNEGSKA in the germline V gene (reference sequence). The CDR3 is 14 residues long. The germline V and J ends were trimmed by 3 bases and 6 bases, with 14 bases remaining between them. The CDR3 DNA reads as TGCAGTGCTAGTAAAGGGAAGGCGGATGAAAAACTGTTTTTT. Encoded protein: CSASKGKADEKLFF.

The V call is TRBV19, the J call TRBJ2-1, with a possible D match to TRBD2 (6 bases). Trimming pared 6 bases from V and 12 bases from J, leaving 12 bases between. Per the germline V gene, CDR1 is LNHDA and CDR2 is SQIVND (reference sequence). The CDR3 sequence is 11 residues long. The chain's CDR3 is CASRAGTGQFF. CDR3 sequence (DNA): TGTGCCAGTAGAGCAGGGACTGGGCAGTTCTTC.

This clonotype came up a few times. The genes are TRBV23-1 and TRBJ1-5, with 8 bases aligning to TRBD1. TRBV23-1 is noted as an ORF with a role that remains uncertain. J was trimmed by 2 bases and V by 7 bases; bases with no gene match: 4. This CDR3 contains 14 residues. CDR3 DNA: TGCGCCAGCACTCCGGGACAGGGCAATCAGCCCCAGCATTTT. As protein: CASTPGQGNQPQHF.

CDR3 in DNA: TGTGCCAGCAGCTCTCTAGCGGGTTCCAACACCGGGGAGCTGTTTTTT. This encodes CASSSLAGSNTGELFF. The chain employs TRBV5-6 and TRBJ2-2; 8 nucleotides line up with TRBD2. Germline CDR1 SGHDT, CDR2 YYEEEE. CDR3 length: 16 residues. The J segment lost 2 bases and the V segment lost 3 bases, leaving 6 bases of the junction unmatched.

This clonotype has a count of ten or more. The rearrangement joins TRBV7-8 to TRBJ1-5, with 7 bases that match TRBD1. Germline V gene lookup returns CDR1 SGHVS and CDR2 FQNEAQ. Trimming removed 1 base from V and 6 bases from J; junction bases left unmatched: 15. The CDR3 contains 18 residues. CDR3 loop: CASSLVIETGRGSQPQHF. Written as DNA, the CDR3 is TGTGCCAGCAGCTTAGTGATTGAGACAGGGCGCGGATCTCAGCCCCAGCATTTT.

This chain uses TRBV6-2 or TRBV6-3 with TRBJ1-5; D might be TRBD1 (5 bases). V was clipped by 5 bases and J by 7 bases, with 12 bases between them. The CDR3 totals 13 residues. Germline values: CDR1 MNHEY, CDR2 SVGEGT. CDR3 nucleotide sequence: TGTGCCAGCAGTAACCAGGGAGGGCAGCCCCAGCATTTT. It yields the protein CASSNQGGQPQHF.